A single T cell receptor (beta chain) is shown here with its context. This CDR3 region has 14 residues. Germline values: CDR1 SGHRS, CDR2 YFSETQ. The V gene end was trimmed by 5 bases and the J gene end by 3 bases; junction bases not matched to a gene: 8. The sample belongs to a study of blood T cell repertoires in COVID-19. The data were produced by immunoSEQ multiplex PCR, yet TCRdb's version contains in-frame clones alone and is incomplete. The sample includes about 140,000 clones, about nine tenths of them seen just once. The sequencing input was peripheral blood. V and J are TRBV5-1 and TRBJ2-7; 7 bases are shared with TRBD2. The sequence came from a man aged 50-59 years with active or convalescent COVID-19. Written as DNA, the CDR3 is TGCGCCAGCAGACTTACTAGCGAAGTCTACGAGCAGTACTTC. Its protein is CASRLTSEVYEQYF.